Sequencing of this T cell receptor beta chain was carried out in a study of cytomegalovirus exposure and HLA in healthy donors. Study-wide findings and caveats: In an earlier analysis, productive rearrangement rates for most beta V segments clustered near 87% or 30%. Sequencing had likely introduced a cluster of highly shared sequence variants as an artifact. CMV serostatus was the sole immune exposure data available.

In nominal health when sampled, donors likely had unrecorded immune exposures nonetheless. Amplification used 60 Vbeta primers and 13 Jbeta primers. Sequenced by immunoSEQ multiplex PCR; TCRdb stores in-frame clones only, minus some. The table shows 150,000 to 200,000 clones, with roughly four fifths occurring only once. About this clone: The antigen remains undetermined.

Sequences were obtained from PBMCs. The sequence was obtained from a woman in her 30s in good health and CMV-seronegative.

The CDR3 nucleotides are TGTGCCAGCAGCGCCCGACACGGGAACACTGAAGCTTTCTTT. Protein sequence: CASSARHGNTEAFF. The V gene is TRBV5-5, the J gene TRBJ1-1; D remains unclear. This CDR3 has 14 amino acids. Germline loops: CDR1 SGHKS, CDR2 YYEKEE (reference sequence). Trimming cost V 4 bases and J 1 base, with 11 bases left between them.